One and the same sample provided the 8 T cell receptor beta chains below, sequenced in a study of T cell responses to AZD1222 COVID-19 vaccine. Generated by immunoSEQ multiplex PCR, the TCRdb table keeps only in-frame clones and is missing some. This table has 150,000 or so clones, roughly 92% appearing once. The sequencing here drew on peripheral blood, taken on day 0 of AZD1222 vaccination. Receptors were obtained from an adult in good health.

V gene TRBV9 combines with J gene TRBJ1-6; 11 nucleotides line up with TRBD1. V shed 4 bases, J shed 10 bases, and the junction held 4 bases outside the gene matches. The germline V gene encodes CDR1 SGDLS and CDR2 YYNGEE. There are 14 residues in the CDR3. The CDR3 sequence: CASSRDRGGSPLHF. The CDR3 region has the DNA TGTGCCAGCAGCCGGGACAGGGGGGGATCACCCCTCCACTTT.

The CDR3 loop is CASRLDRSSGNTIYF. CDR3 sequence (DNA): TGTGCCAGTAGACTCGACCGATCCTCTGGAAACACCATATATTTT. The chain combines TRBV19 with TRBJ1-3; D not certain. The germline gives CDR1 LNHDA, CDR2 SQIVND (reference sequence). The CDR3 runs 15 residues. The V gene lost 6 bases and the J gene lost 0 bases, with 12 bases spanning the gap. Combining the CDR3 with reference TRBV19 and TRBJ1-3 gives the whole variable domain DGGITQSPKYLFRKEGQNVTLSCEQNLNHDAMYWYRQDPGQGLRLIYYSQIVNDFQKGDIAEGYSVSREKKESFPLTVTSAQKNPTAFYLCASRLDRSSGNTIYFGEGSWLTVV.

This sequence joins TRBV18 and TRBJ2-1; D unclear. V lost 0 bases and J lost 7, with 13 bases in between. Germline V gene lookup returns CDR1 KGHSH and CDR2 LQKENI. The CDR3 is 15 amino acids. The CDR3 region is CASSPPSQRPNEQFF. The DNA of the CDR3 is TGTGCCAGCTCACCACCTTCCCAGCGACCAAATGAGCAGTTCTTC.

The genes are TRBV2 and TRBJ2-1; no firm D call. This CDR3 region has 17 residues. The V and J ends lost 1 base and 0 bases respectively, with 13 bases between them. Germline V gene lookup returns CDR1 SNHLY and CDR2 FYNNEI. CDR3 residues: CASSEDRHLSSYNEQFF. CDR3 bases: TGTGCCAGCAGTGAAGATCGGCATTTGAGCTCCTACAATGAGCAGTTCTTC.

The chain uses TRBV5-1 and TRBJ2-1; maybe TRBD2 (6 bases). This CDR3 is 16 amino acids long. The V and J ends lost 0 bases and 8 bases respectively, with 18 bases between them. CDR1 is SGHRS, CDR2 YFSETQ, per germline. CDR3 coding DNA: TGCGCCAGCAGCTTGGCCAGACTAGGTAAGGGCGATGAGCAGTTCTTC. Translating it yields CASSLARLGKGDEQFF.

This chain links TRBV28 with TRBJ1-1, with D perhaps TRBD1 (6 bases). Germline V gene lookup returns CDR1 MDHEN and CDR2 SYDVKM. Trimming cost V 10 bases and J 11 bases, with 14 bases left between them. The CDR3 is made up of 10 amino acids. The CDR3 region has the DNA TGTGCCACCGAGGGGGTGCGGGCTTTCTTT. Protein: CATEGVRAFF.

The chain employs TRBV10-1 and TRBJ2-1; TRBD2 agrees at 11 bases. Germline values: CDR1 WNHNN, CDR2 SYGVQD (reference sequence). This CDR3 spans 15 amino acids. V lost 3 bases and J lost 4; bases outside the gene matches: 2. This CDR3 reads CASSDPSGRYNEQFF. CDR3 in DNA: TGCGCCAGCAGTGACCCTAGCGGGAGGTACAATGAGCAGTTCTTC.

The chain carries TRBV6-5 and TRBJ1-1; 7 bases are a match to TRBD1. This CDR3 comprises 13 residues. The J segment lost 4 bases and the V segment lost 2 bases, leaving 1 base of the junction unmatched. From germline, CDR1 is MNHEY and CDR2 SVGAGI. The CDR3 loop is CASSYPGGTEAFF. As DNA, the CDR3 is TGTGCCAGCAGTTACCCAGGGGGCACTGAAGCTTTCTTT.